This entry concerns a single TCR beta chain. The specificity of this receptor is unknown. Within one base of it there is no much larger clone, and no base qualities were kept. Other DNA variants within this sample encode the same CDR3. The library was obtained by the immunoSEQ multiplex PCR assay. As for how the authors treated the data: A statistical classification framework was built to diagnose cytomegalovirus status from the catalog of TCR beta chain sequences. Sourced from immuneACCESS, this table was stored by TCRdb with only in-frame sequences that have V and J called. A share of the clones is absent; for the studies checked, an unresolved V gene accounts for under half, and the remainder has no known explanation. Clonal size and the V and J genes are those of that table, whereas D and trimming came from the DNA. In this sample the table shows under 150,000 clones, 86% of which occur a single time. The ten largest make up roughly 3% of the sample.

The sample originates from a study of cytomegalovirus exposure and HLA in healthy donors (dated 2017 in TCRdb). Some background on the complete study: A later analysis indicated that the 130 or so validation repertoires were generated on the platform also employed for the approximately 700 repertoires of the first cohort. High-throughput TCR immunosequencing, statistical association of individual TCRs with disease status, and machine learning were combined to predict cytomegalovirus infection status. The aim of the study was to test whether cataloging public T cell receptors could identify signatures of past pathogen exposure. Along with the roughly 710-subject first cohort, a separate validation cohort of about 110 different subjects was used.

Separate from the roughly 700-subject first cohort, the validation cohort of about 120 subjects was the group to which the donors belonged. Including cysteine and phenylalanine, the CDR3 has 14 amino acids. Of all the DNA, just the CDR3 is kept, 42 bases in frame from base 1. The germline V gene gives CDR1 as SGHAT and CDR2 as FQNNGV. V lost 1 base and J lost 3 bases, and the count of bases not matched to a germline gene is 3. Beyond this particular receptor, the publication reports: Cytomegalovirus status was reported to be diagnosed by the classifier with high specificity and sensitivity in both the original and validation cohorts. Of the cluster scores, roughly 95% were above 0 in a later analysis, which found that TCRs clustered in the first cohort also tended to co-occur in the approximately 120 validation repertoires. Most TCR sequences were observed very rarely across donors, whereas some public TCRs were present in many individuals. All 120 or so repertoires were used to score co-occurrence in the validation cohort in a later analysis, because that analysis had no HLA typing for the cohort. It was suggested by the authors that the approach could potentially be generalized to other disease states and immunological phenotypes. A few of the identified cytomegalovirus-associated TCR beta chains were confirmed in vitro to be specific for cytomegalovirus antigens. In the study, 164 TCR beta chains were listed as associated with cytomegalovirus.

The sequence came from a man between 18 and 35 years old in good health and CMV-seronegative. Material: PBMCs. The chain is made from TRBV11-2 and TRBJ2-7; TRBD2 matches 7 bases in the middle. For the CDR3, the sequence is CASSLGGGFYEQYF. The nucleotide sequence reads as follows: TGTGCCAGCAGCTTAGGGGGAGGGTTCTACGAGCAGTACTTC.